This T cell receptor (beta chain) was identified during a study of T cell responses to AZD1222 COVID-19 vaccine. Study observations and caveats: Regions left unmutated in variants are reportedly the target of nearly half of spike-specific TCRs.

Note on this clone: What it recognizes is unknown.

The CDR3 has 17 amino acids. The germline V and J ends were trimmed by 0 bases and 3 bases, with 15 bases remaining between them. Germline loops: CDR1 SGHNT, CDR2 YYREEE (reference sequence). The assay was immunoSEQ multiplex PCR, and TCRdb's table has in-frame clones only and misses some. The data hold fewer than 140,000 clones, with about nine tenths observed a single time. J is TRBJ2-2 and V is TRBV5-4; D may be TRBD1 (5 bases). The origin of this receptor is an adult who received the AZD1222 COVID-19 vaccine. The sequencing here drew on peripheral blood, taken 28 days after the second AZD1222 dose. CDR3 nucleotides: TGTGCCAGCAGCTTGGGGACAACCGGTCCGGACACCGGGGAGCTGTTTTTT. The encoded protein is CASSLGTTGPDTGELFF. Supplemented by reference TRBV5-4 and TRBJ2-2, the full variable domain reads ETGVTQSPTHLIKTRGQQVTLRCSSQSGHNTVSWYQQALGQGPQFIFQYYREEENGRGNFPPRFSGLQFPNYSSELNVNALELDDSALYLCASSLGTTGPDTGELFFGEGSRLTVL.